The clone carrying this T cell receptor (beta chain) was seen only a few times. The antigen remains undetermined. This record belongs to a study of T cell responses to AZD1222 COVID-19 vaccine. Study-wide points: Seropositivity was recorded at baseline in only a handful of AZD1222 recipients. Nearly half of the spike-specific TCRs reportedly recognize variant regions that carry no mutations. Donor demographics were predominantly white British with a female majority; clonal diversity may be underestimated.

Profiling relied on immunoSEQ multiplex PCR, and the TCRdb table lists in-frame clones only, not all of them. The sample carries 86,000 or so clones, around nine tenths recorded once. Sequenced material: peripheral blood, taken 28 days after the second AZD1222 dose. This receptor was obtained from an adult who received the AZD1222 COVID-19 vaccine.

CDR3 bases: TGCGCCAGCAGTACGGGGTTCGACGCGGAAAAACTGTTTTTT. Protein sequence: CASSTGFDAEKLFF. V usage is TRBV10-2 and J usage is TRBJ1-4, with D unclear. This CDR3 has 14 residues. V dropped 5 bases and J dropped 8 bases, with 15 bases sitting between them. The germline gives CDR1 WSHSY, CDR2 SAAADI.